The rows below give T cell receptor beta chains drawn from one sample of a study of stem cell transplantation in POMP-related autoinflammatory disease. The assay was immunoSEQ multiplex PCR, and TCRdb's table has in-frame clones only and misses some. The repertoire holds roughly 9,100 clones, with approximately 91% as singletons. The sequenced sample was CD8+ T cells from PBMCs, obtained before stem cell transplantation. Receptors were obtained from a human donor with POMP-related autoinflammation and immune dysregulation (PRAID). CDR3s include the opening cysteine and the closing phenylalanine or tryptophan. A D gene is named only where the DNA matches it firmly. The size of a clone is reported for some rows only, either as once, few or many, or as a class for expanded clones.

cdr3_nt: TGTGCCAGCAGGGACGTGAACACTGAAGCTTTCTTT; cdr3_aa: CASRDVNTEAFF; clone_size: NA; j_call: TRBJ1-1; v_call: TRBV6-6; d_call: NA
cdr3_nt: TGTGCCAGTAGACAGGGTTTGGGCGAGCAGTACTTC; cdr3_aa: CASRQGLGEQYF; clone_size: NA; j_call: TRBJ2-7; v_call: TRBV19; d_call: NA
cdr3_nt: TGCGCCAGCAGCCAATTTCCTGGGGGCACTGAAGCTTTCTTT; cdr3_aa: CASSQFPGGTEAFF; clone_size: NA; j_call: TRBJ1-1; v_call: TRBV4-1; d_call: NA
cdr3_nt: TGTGCCAGCAGTTCCCGGCGGGGTAGTCAGCCCCAGCATTTT; cdr3_aa: CASSSRRGSQPQHF; clone_size: NA; j_call: TRBJ1-5; v_call: TRBV28; d_call: NA
cdr3_nt: TGTGCCAGCAGCTTACCGGGGGCCTTGATAGATACGCAGTATTTT; cdr3_aa: CASSLPGALIDTQYF; clone_size: NA; j_call: TRBJ2-3; v_call: TRBV5-6; d_call: NA
cdr3_nt: TGTGCCAGCAGGGAAGACAGCCCCGGTCCATACGAGCAGTACTTC; cdr3_aa: CASREDSPGPYEQYF; clone_size: NA; j_call: TRBJ2-7; v_call: TRBV2; d_call: NA
cdr3_nt: TGTGCCAGCAGTTACGTACCCGCCAATGGCTACACCTTC; cdr3_aa: CASSYVPANGYTF; clone_size: NA; j_call: TRBJ1-2; v_call: TRBV6-5; d_call: NA
cdr3_nt: TGTGCCAGCAGTTTAACCCCGTCTAGCGGGAGGTCCTACGAGCAGTACTTC; cdr3_aa: CASSLTPSSGRSYEQYF; clone_size: few; j_call: TRBJ2-7; v_call: TRBV27; d_call: TRBD2
cdr3_nt: TGTGCCAGCAGTTTTGAGGGCCTCAATCAGCCCCAGCATTTT; cdr3_aa: CASSFEGLNQPQHF; clone_size: NA; j_call: TRBJ1-5; v_call: TRBV28; d_call: NA
cdr3_nt: TGCGCCAGCCCAGGGGATACAGGGGGCTACGAGCAGTACTTC; cdr3_aa: CASPGDTGGYEQYF; clone_size: NA; j_call: TRBJ2-7; v_call: TRBV23-1; d_call: TRBD1
cdr3_nt: TGTGCCAGTAGTATCAGTACAATCTATGGCTACACCTTC; cdr3_aa: CASSISTIYGYTF; clone_size: NA; j_call: TRBJ1-2; v_call: TRBV19; d_call: NA
cdr3_nt: TGTGCCAGCAGTTCGACAGGGGGCTCTGGAAACACCATATATTTT; cdr3_aa: CASSSTGGSGNTIYF; clone_size: once; j_call: TRBJ1-3; v_call: TRBV6-5; d_call: TRBD1
cdr3_nt: TGTGCCAGCAGTGAATTGACAGGGCACCTAATCGGGCAGTACTTC; cdr3_aa: CASSELTGHLIGQYF; clone_size: NA; j_call: TRBJ2-7; v_call: TRBV6-1; d_call: TRBD1
cdr3_nt: TGTGCCAGCAGTGAACTTAGCGGGGGCGGGGATGAGCAGTTCTTC; cdr3_aa: CASSELSGGGDEQFF; clone_size: NA; j_call: TRBJ2-1; v_call: TRBV25-1; d_call: TRBD2
cdr3_nt: TGTGCCAGCAGTTTATTCCAGGGGTGGGGGCAAGAGACCCAGTACTTC; cdr3_aa: CASSLFQGWGQETQYF; clone_size: NA; j_call: TRBJ2-5; v_call: TRBV28; d_call: NA
cdr3_nt: TGCGCCAGCAGCTTGTTTTTGGGTTACACTGAAGCTTTCTTT; cdr3_aa: CASSLFLGYTEAFF; clone_size: NA; j_call: TRBJ1-1; v_call: TRBV5-1; d_call: NA
cdr3_nt: TGTGCCAGCACCGGGGGATCAGGGACCGGGGAGCTGTTTTTT; cdr3_aa: CASTGGSGTGELFF; clone_size: NA; j_call: TRBJ2-2; v_call: TRBV27; d_call: NA
cdr3_nt: TGTGCCAGCAGCCCGATCAGTGGAGCGGGGGTCTACAATGAGCAGTTCTTC; cdr3_aa: CASSPISGAGVYNEQFF; clone_size: NA; j_call: TRBJ2-1; v_call: TRBV7-2; d_call: TRBD2
cdr3_nt: TGTGCCAGCAGCCCCTCGGCGGGAAGCACAGATACGCAGTATTTT; cdr3_aa: CASSPSAGSTDTQYF; clone_size: NA; j_call: TRBJ2-3; v_call: TRBV7-9; d_call: NA
cdr3_nt: TGTGCCAGCAGCTTAGCGCATGGCAAAGGGGCCAACGTCCTGACTTTC; cdr3_aa: CASSLAHGKGANVLTF; clone_size: NA; j_call: TRBJ2-6; v_call: TRBV7-9; d_call: NA
cdr3_nt: TGTGCCAGCAGCGCGAGCGGGACAGGAGCCTACGAGCAGTACTTC; cdr3_aa: CASSASGTGAYEQYF; clone_size: NA; j_call: TRBJ2-7; v_call: TRBV9; d_call: NA
cdr3_nt: TGTGCCAGCTCCAGCGGACAGGGGGCTGGGGCCAACGTCCTGACTTTC; cdr3_aa: CASSSGQGAGANVLTF; clone_size: once; j_call: TRBJ2-6; v_call: TRBV28; d_call: TRBD1
cdr3_nt: TGTGCCAGTAGTTGGGGGACACCTTATCAGCCCCAGCATTTT; cdr3_aa: CASSWGTPYQPQHF; clone_size: NA; j_call: TRBJ1-5; v_call: TRBV19; d_call: NA
cdr3_nt: TGTGCCAGCAGTTTATCCGCGGGAGGGCCCGATGGCACCGGGGAGCTGTTTTTT; cdr3_aa: CASSLSAGGPDGTGELFF; clone_size: NA; j_call: TRBJ2-2; v_call: TRBV28; d_call: TRBD2
cdr3_nt: TGCGCCAGCAGTGAGCCCCTGACTAGCACTAACCTCTACGAGCAGTACTTC; cdr3_aa: CASSEPLTSTNLYEQYF; clone_size: NA; j_call: TRBJ2-7; v_call: TRBV10-1; d_call: TRBD2
cdr3_nt: TGCAGCGTTGAAGGACAGTTATCCTCTGGGGCCAACGTCCTGACTTTC; cdr3_aa: CSVEGQLSSGANVLTF; clone_size: NA; j_call: TRBJ2-6; v_call: TRBV29-1; d_call: NA
cdr3_nt: TGTGCCAGCAGTTTGGCAAGGAGGGTTCGAGAGACCCAGTACTTC; cdr3_aa: CASSLARRVRETQYF; clone_size: NA; j_call: TRBJ2-5; v_call: TRBV28; d_call: NA
cdr3_nt: TGTGCCTGGGAAGACAGGGCAGACCAGTACTTC; cdr3_aa: CAWEDRADQYF; clone_size: NA; j_call: TRBJ2-7; v_call: TRBV30; d_call: TRBD1
cdr3_nt: TGTGCCAGCAGCGGACCACCCCGCAGGGATGGAGCTTTCTTT; cdr3_aa: CASSGPPRRDGAFF; clone_size: NA; j_call: TRBJ1-1; v_call: TRBV9; d_call: NA
cdr3_nt: TGTGCCAGCAGCCCCACCGGAGGGACCGAGTACGAGCAGTACTTC; cdr3_aa: CASSPTGGTEYEQYF; clone_size: NA; j_call: TRBJ2-7; v_call: TRBV9; d_call: NA
cdr3_nt: TGTGCCAGCAGCCAGGGTCCCGGAGACAATCAGCCCCAGCATTTT; cdr3_aa: CASSQGPGDNQPQHF; clone_size: NA; j_call: TRBJ1-5; v_call: TRBV4-2; d_call: NA
cdr3_nt: TGTGCCAGCGATACCAGGGGGAGAAAAACGAACACTGAAGCTTTCTTT; cdr3_aa: CASDTRGRKTNTEAFF; clone_size: NA; j_call: TRBJ1-1; v_call: TRBV6-6; d_call: TRBD1
cdr3_nt: TGTGCCAGCAGTTACACGGCTAGCGGCTCCTACGAGCAGTACTTC; cdr3_aa: CASSYTASGSYEQYF; clone_size: NA; j_call: TRBJ2-7; v_call: TRBV6-6; d_call: TRBD2
cdr3_nt: TGTGCCAGTAGTGTCTGGACTGGGAATCAGCCCCAGCATTTT; cdr3_aa: CASSVWTGNQPQHF; clone_size: NA; j_call: TRBJ1-5; v_call: TRBV19; d_call: NA
cdr3_nt: TGTGCCAGCAGTACACGGACAGGGGGAAATGGCTACACCTTC; cdr3_aa: CASSTRTGGNGYTF; clone_size: once; j_call: TRBJ1-2; v_call: TRBV25-1; d_call: TRBD1
cdr3_nt: TGTGTCAGCAGCTTCCCCGGGGCGGACACTGAAGCTTTCTTT; cdr3_aa: CVSSFPGADTEAFF; clone_size: NA; j_call: TRBJ1-1; v_call: TRBV7-9; d_call: NA
cdr3_nt: TGTGCCAGCAGTGAAGCGTTAAGCTCCTACAATGAGCAGTTCTTC; cdr3_aa: CASSEALSSYNEQFF; clone_size: once; j_call: TRBJ2-1; v_call: TRBV2; d_call: NA
cdr3_nt: TGTGCCAGCAGCACGGGACAGGGAGAGACCCAGTACTTC; cdr3_aa: CASSTGQGETQYF; clone_size: NA; j_call: TRBJ2-5; v_call: TRBV4-2; d_call: TRBD1
cdr3_nt: TGCGCCAGCAGCCAAGGTCGGCTTGCGGATACGCAGTATTTT; cdr3_aa: CASSQGRLADTQYF; clone_size: NA; j_call: TRBJ2-3; v_call: TRBV4-1; d_call: NA
cdr3_nt: TGCGCCAGCAGAGTCGACTCCTACGAGCAGTACTTC; cdr3_aa: CASRVDSYEQYF; clone_size: NA; j_call: TRBJ2-7; v_call: TRBV10-2; d_call: NA
cdr3_nt: TGCGCCAGCAGTGAGTTTGGGACCTACGAGCAGTACTTC; cdr3_aa: CASSEFGTYEQYF; clone_size: few; j_call: TRBJ2-7; v_call: TRBV10-1; d_call: NA
cdr3_nt: TGTGCCAGCAGCTTAAGGGGGAGCTCCTACAATGAGCAGTTCTTC; cdr3_aa: CASSLRGSSYNEQFF; clone_size: NA; j_call: TRBJ2-1; v_call: TRBV7-6; d_call: NA
cdr3_nt: TGCGCCAGCAGCTTGTGGACCGGGGAGGGCGCAGATACGCAGTATTTT; cdr3_aa: CASSLWTGEGADTQYF; clone_size: NA; j_call: TRBJ2-3; v_call: TRBV5-1; d_call: TRBD2
cdr3_nt: TGTGCCAGCAGCTTCAGCAGTGGCTACGAGCAGTACTTC; cdr3_aa: CASSFSSGYEQYF; clone_size: NA; j_call: TRBJ2-7; v_call: TRBV11-2; d_call: NA
cdr3_nt: TGTGCCAGCCAAATCAGGGGCAATCAGCCCCAGCATTTT; cdr3_aa: CASQIRGNQPQHF; clone_size: NA; j_call: TRBJ1-5; v_call: TRBV28; d_call: NA
cdr3_nt: TGCGCCAGCAGCTTTAGTTGGGGCGACTATGGCTACACCTTC; cdr3_aa: CASSFSWGDYGYTF; clone_size: few; j_call: TRBJ1-2; v_call: TRBV5-1; d_call: NA
cdr3_nt: TGTGCCAGCAGTTTAGGCTGGAATCAGCCCCAGCATTTT; cdr3_aa: CASSLGWNQPQHF; clone_size: NA; j_call: TRBJ1-5; v_call: TRBV28; d_call: NA
cdr3_nt: TGTGCCAGCAGCTTAAGTACTAGCGGGGGGAGTGAGCAGTTCTTC; cdr3_aa: CASSLSTSGGSEQFF; clone_size: NA; j_call: TRBJ2-1; v_call: TRBV7-6; d_call: TRBD2
cdr3_nt: TGTGCCAGCAGGGTCGGACAGGGAGACGCCTACGAGCAGTACTTC; cdr3_aa: CASRVGQGDAYEQYF; clone_size: NA; j_call: TRBJ2-7; v_call: TRBV2; d_call: TRBD1
cdr3_nt: TGTGCCAGCCACCCGGGGTATAGCAATCAGCCCCAGCATTTT; cdr3_aa: CASHPGYSNQPQHF; clone_size: NA; j_call: TRBJ1-5; v_call: TRBV27; d_call: NA
cdr3_nt: TGTGCCAGCAGCCCTGGACAGGGGGACTCCGAGGGGGAAGAGACCCAGTACTTC; cdr3_aa: CASSPGQGDSEGEETQYF; clone_size: NA; j_call: TRBJ2-5; v_call: TRBV28; d_call: TRBD1
cdr3_nt: TGTGCCAGCCTACCCTCGCGAGGGGCCAGAGATACGCAGTATTTT; cdr3_aa: CASLPSRGARDTQYF; clone_size: NA; j_call: TRBJ2-3; v_call: TRBV7-9; d_call: NA
cdr3_nt: TGTGCCAGTAGTATTCGCAGGTCCTACAATGAGCAGTTCTTC; cdr3_aa: CASSIRRSYNEQFF; clone_size: NA; j_call: TRBJ2-1; v_call: TRBV19; d_call: NA